This T cell receptor beta chain was sequenced during a study of human thymus T cells. Findings and limits, study-wide: Related research has reported that thymic repertoires overlap highly among unrelated individuals. Across thymic and blood repertoires, the usage of V and J genes appeared to be biased.

Profiling relied on immunoSEQ multiplex PCR, and the TCRdb table lists in-frame clones only, not all of them. Here the sample spans approximately 71,000 clones, roughly 95% being singletons. Thymus tissue was removed during corrective cardiac surgery. Congenital heart defects were the reason for the corrective surgery that the donors, healthy Finnish infants, were having. Of note for this clone: Its target is not known.

V trimming: 3 bases; J trimming: 5 bases; junction bases outside the gene matches: 4. This CDR3 has 15 residues. Germline values: CDR1 LNHDA, CDR2 SQIVND (reference sequence). The rearrangement uses TRBV19 and TRBJ1-5, with 10 bases aligning to TRBD1. The sequence was collected from a girl under three years old with a congenital heart defect but otherwise immunologically healthy. Source material: thymus tissue. DNA for the CDR3: TGTGCCAGTAGTATCGGACAGGGGGTCGATCAGCCCCAGCATTTT. Its protein product is CASSIGQGVDQPQHF.